This entry is about one TCR beta chain. Its antigen is still unknown. One heparinised draw of blood, averaging about 120 mL, came from each donor. Staining for CD45RO/CCR7/CD25/CD127/CD95/CD27 allowed sorting of CD4+ naive, central memory, regulatory and stem cell-like memory cells. This CDR3 is 14 amino acids long. Trimming took 4 bases from V and 7 from J, leaving 19 bases between them. Per germline, CDR1 SQVTM and CDR2 ANQGSEA. This entry belongs to a study of beta chain features in type 1 diabetes. General study findings and limits: Lower insertion and higher deletion counts appeared at VDJ junctions in type 1 diabetes patients. Shortening that was moderate but significant affected the TCRB CDR3s of Type 1 diabetes patients in all four CD4+ subsets.

cDNA synthesis used the whole RNA isolate, giving expressed TCRB sequences. Generated by immunoSEQ multiplex PCR, the TCRdb table keeps only in-frame clones and is missing some. The sample lists roughly 330,000 clones, approximately 13% occurring once. The sequenced sample was naive CD4+ T cells from blood. This rearrangement joins TRBV29-1 to TRBJ1-2, with unresolved D. The clonotype was recovered from a woman aged 18-29 years with type 1 diabetes. For the CDR3, the DNA is TGCAGCGTTGCCCGGCTCGGGTTCCCGTCTGGCTACACCTTC. Protein product: CSVARLGFPSGYTF.